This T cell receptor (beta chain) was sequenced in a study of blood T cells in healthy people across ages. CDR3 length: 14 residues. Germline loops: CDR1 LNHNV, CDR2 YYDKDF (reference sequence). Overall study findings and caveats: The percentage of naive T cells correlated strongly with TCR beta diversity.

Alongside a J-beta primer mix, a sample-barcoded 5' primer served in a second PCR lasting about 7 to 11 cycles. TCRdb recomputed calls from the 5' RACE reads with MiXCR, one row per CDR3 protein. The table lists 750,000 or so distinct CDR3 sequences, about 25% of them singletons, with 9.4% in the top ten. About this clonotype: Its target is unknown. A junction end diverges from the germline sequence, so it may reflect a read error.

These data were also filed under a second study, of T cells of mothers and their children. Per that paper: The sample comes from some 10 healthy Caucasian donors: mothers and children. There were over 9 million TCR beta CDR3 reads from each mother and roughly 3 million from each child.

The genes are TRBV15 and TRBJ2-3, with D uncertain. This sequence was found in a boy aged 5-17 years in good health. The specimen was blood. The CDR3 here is CATSRDLGTDTQYF. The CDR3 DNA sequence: TGTGCCACCAGCAGAGATCTAGGCACAGATACGCAGTACTTT.